This section outlines one T cell receptor beta chain sequence together with its context. What it recognizes is unknown. V lost 0 bases and J lost 2, with 11 bases in between. CDR1 SGHRS and CDR2 YFSETQ come from the germline V gene. The CDR3 consists of 16 residues. This sample was taken from a study of cytomegalovirus exposure and HLA in healthy donors. Study context: It was reported in a later analysis that the approximately 120 validation repertoires used the same platform as the approximately 690 first-cohort repertoires.

Regarding the study as a whole: Under in vitro conditions, three CMV-associated chains were confirmed as specific for CMV antigens. Investigators reported 164 TCR beta chains as tied to cytomegalovirus.

Separation from the roughly 680-subject first cohort characterized the approximately 130-subject validation cohort, to which the donors belonged. The protocol was immunoSEQ multiplex PCR, while the TCRdb copy is restricted to in-frame clones and leaves out a portion. Seen here are tens of thousands of clones, roughly nine tenths observed once, and the top ten hold approximately 1.2%. Sequencing used PBMCs. The clonotype comes from a young woman in good health and CMV-seronegative. This chain connects TRBV5-1 to TRBJ2-2; possible D gene TRBD1, 6 bases. CDR3 residues: CASSLEGGRNTGELFF. The CDR3 DNA reads TGCGCCAGCAGCTTGGAAGGGGGTAGAAACACCGGGGAGCTGTTTTTT.